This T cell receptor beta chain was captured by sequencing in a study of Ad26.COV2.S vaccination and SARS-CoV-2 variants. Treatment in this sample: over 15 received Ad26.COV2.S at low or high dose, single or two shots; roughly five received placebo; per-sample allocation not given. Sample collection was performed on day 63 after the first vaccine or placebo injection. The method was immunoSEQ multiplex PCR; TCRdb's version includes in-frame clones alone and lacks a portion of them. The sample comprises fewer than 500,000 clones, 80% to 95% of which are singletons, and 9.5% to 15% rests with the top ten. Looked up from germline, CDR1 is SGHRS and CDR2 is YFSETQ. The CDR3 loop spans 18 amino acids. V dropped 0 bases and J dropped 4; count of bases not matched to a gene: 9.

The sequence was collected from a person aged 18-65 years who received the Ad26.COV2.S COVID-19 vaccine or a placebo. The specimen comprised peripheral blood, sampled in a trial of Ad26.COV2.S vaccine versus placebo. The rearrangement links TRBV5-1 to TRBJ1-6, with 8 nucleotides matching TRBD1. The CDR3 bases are TGCGCCAGCAGCTTGGTATCCAGGGGGCCTTCATATAATTCACCCCTCCACTTT. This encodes CASSLVSRGPSYNSPLHF.